Listed below are T cell receptor beta chains from one sample, sequenced in a study of cytomegalovirus exposure and HLA in healthy donors. TCRdb keeps only in-frame clones here, not all; method: immunoSEQ multiplex PCR. The sample includes about 180,000 clones, about 79% of them seen just once. The sequencing input was PBMCs. These receptor sequences come from a man in his forties or fifties in good health and CMV-seropositive. Each CDR3 is given with its conserved first and last residue. The D gene is left open where the match is weak. Part of the rows lack a size; the others show once, few, many or a class for expanded clones.

-	TRBV6-1	TRBJ1-6	-	TGTGCCAGCGGAACCGGGAGCTCCTATAATTCACCCCTCCACTTT	CASGTGSSYNSPLHF
-	TRBV30	TRBJ2-5	-	TGTGCCTGGAGTGAGACAGCAGGGACCCAGTACTTC	CAWSETAGTQYF
TRBD1	TRBV5-5	TRBJ2-7	-	TGTGCCAGCAGCTTTGTTGCGGGACAGGGGGCCTACGAGCAGTACTTC	CASSFVAGQGAYEQYF
-	TRBV10-3	TRBJ1-4	few	TGTGCCATCAGTGAACAGATCGCCTCAACTAATGAAAAACTGTTTTTT	CAISEQIASTNEKLFF
TRBD2	TRBV11-2	TRBJ2-1	-	TGTGCCAGCAGCTTCTCCGGGACTAGCGGAGTGGGTGAGCAGTTCTTC	CASSFSGTSGVGEQFF
TRBD1	TRBV28	TRBJ2-5	-	TGTGCCAGCACTCAGACAGGGAGAGGAGAGACCCAGTACTTC	CASTQTGRGETQYF
TRBD1	TRBV7-2	TRBJ1-6	-	TGTGCCAGCAGCTTGTTCCGGACAGGGGATACACCCCTCCACTTT	CASSLFRTGDTPLHF
TRBD1	TRBV4-1	TRBJ1-4	once	TGCGCCAGCAGCCAAGGGACAGGGCGGGCTAATGAAAAACTGTTTTTT	CASSQGTGRANEKLFF
TRBD2	TRBV4-1	TRBJ2-7	-	TGCGCCAGCAGCCTACCGGGACTAGACTACGAGCAGTACTTC	CASSLPGLDYEQYF
TRBD1	TRBV5-1	TRBJ1-1	-	TGCGCCAGCAGCATCGGACAGGGATTGGGTGAAGCTTTCTTT	CASSIGQGLGEAFF
TRBD1	TRBV12-5	TRBJ2-1	-	TGTGCTAGTGGTTCCCTATCACGGGACAGGGTAGGAGTGAATGAGCAGTTCTTC	CASGSLSRDRVGVNEQFF
TRBD1	TRBV10-3	TRBJ2-2	-	TGTGCCATCCCCGGGACAGGGATAACCGGGGAGCTGTTTTTT	CAIPGTGITGELFF
TRBD2	TRBV7-8	TRBJ2-1	few	TGTGCCAGCAGCCCAGCCTGGCGGGAGGGCGGCAATGAGCAGTTCTTC	CASSPAWREGGNEQFF
TRBD2	TRBV30	TRBJ2-1	-	TGTGCCTGGAGGGGACTAGCGGGAGCCCGCCAAGGCCACAATGAGCAGTTCTTC	CAWRGLAGARQGHNEQFF
-	TRBV27	TRBJ1-1	-	TGTGCCAGCAGTTTATCGGGGCAGGTGAACACTGAAGCTTTCTTT	CASSLSGQVNTEAFF
TRBD2	TRBV11-2	TRBJ2-1	few	TGTGCCAGCAGCTCCTATAGCGGGAGGGCTTATAATGAGCAGTTCTTC	CASSSYSGRAYNEQFF
TRBD1	TRBV7-9	TRBJ2-5	-	TGTGCCAGCAGCTTAGGTCGGGGACAGCCTCAAGAGACCCAGTACTTC	CASSLGRGQPQETQYF
-	TRBV7-8	TRBJ1-5	once	TGTGCCAGCAGCTATAACCTCAGGGAACATCCCCAGCATTTT	CASSYNLREHPQHF
-	TRBV7-2	TRBJ2-1	-	TGTGCCAGCAGCTTAGACAGTGGGGGACTGCCACCCTACAATGAGCAGTTCTTC	CASSLDSGGLPPYNEQFF
TRBD1	TRBV5-1	TRBJ2-7	-	TGCGCCAGCAGCTCGGGACAGGGGCCCTACGAGCAGTACTTC	CASSSGQGPYEQYF
-	TRBV7-9	TRBJ2-7	-	TGTGCCAGCAGCCCCCTATACGAGCAGTACTTC	CASSPLYEQYF
-	TRBV5-4	TRBJ2-7	-	TGTGCCAGCAGCTTGCGAACCGGGGTCCCGGGCGACGAGCAGTACTTC	CASSLRTGVPGDEQYF
-	TRBV14	TRBJ2-3	few	TGTGCCAGCAGCCCACCTTGGGGCAGGGCAAGTAGGGATACGCAGTATTTT	CASSPPWGRASRDTQYF
-	TRBV7-9	TRBJ2-7	-	TGTGCCAGCAGCTTAGGGTACGGGGGTACGGACGAGCAGTACTTC	CASSLGYGGTDEQYF
TRBD1	TRBV19	TRBJ1-1	-	TGTGCCAGTAGTACTTGGACAGGGCAAGCTTTCTTT	CASSTWTGQAFF
-	TRBV5-1	TRBJ2-1	-	TGCGCCAGCAGCCCCCTTGGGGCCATTGGGAATGAGCAGTTCTTC	CASSPLGAIGNEQFF
-	TRBV7-3	TRBJ2-1	-	TGTGCCAGCAGCTTACTTGGTGGGAGTGATTCCTACAATGAGCAGTTCTTC	CASSLLGGSDSYNEQFF
-	TRBV19	TRBJ2-2	few	TGTGCCAGTACCAGACAGACCGGCACCGGGGAGCTGTTTTTT	CASTRQTGTGELFF
TRBD2	TRBV9	TRBJ2-1	-	TGTGCCAGCAGCGGAACCGGGACTAGCGGGGTCCACTCCTACAATGAGCAGTTCTTC	CASSGTGTSGVHSYNEQFF
TRBD1	TRBV5-1	TRBJ1-5	-	TGCGCCAGCAGCCCGCGGACAGGGGAAGGTCAGCCCCAGCATTTT	CASSPRTGEGQPQHF
-	TRBV5-1	TRBJ2-2	once	TGCGCCAGCAGCGGCCCAGCTAGCACCACCGGGGAGCTGTTTTTT	CASSGPASTTGELFF
-	TRBV21-1	TRBJ1-5	-	TGTGCCAGACCCGGGACAGATCTATATAGCAATCAGCCCCAGCATTTT	CARPGTDLYSNQPQHF
-	TRBV7-9	TRBJ1-2	-	TGTGCCAGCAGCCGACCTGGCGACAGAAACGACGGGGGCTACACCTTC	CASSRPGDRNDGGYTF
-	TRBV27	TRBJ2-5	-	TGTGCCAGCAGCCGAGCGGCGGGGGAGACCCAGTACTTC	CASSRAAGETQYF
TRBD1	TRBV11-3	TRBJ2-4	-	TGTGCCAGCACCTTTGGACAGGGTAACAGTCAGTACTTC	CASTFGQGNSQYF
-	TRBV27	TRBJ1-5	-	TGTGCCAGCAGTTTATATCGGGGGAACAATCAGCCCCAGCATTTT	CASSLYRGNNQPQHF
TRBD2	TRBV10-3	TRBJ2-2	-	TGTGCCATCCGGGGACTAGCGGATTACACCGGGGAGCTGTTTTTT	CAIRGLADYTGELFF
-	TRBV14	TRBJ2-5	-	TGTGCCAGCAGCCAAGCGGGGGAGCTGCGGGAGACCCAGTACTTC	CASSQAGELRETQYF
TRBD2	TRBV9	TRBJ2-7	-	TGTGCCAGCAGCGTAGATCCTAGCGGGGGGACCTACGAGCAGTACTTC	CASSVDPSGGTYEQYF
TRBD1	TRBV19	TRBJ2-2	-	TGTGCCAGTAGTTCACGGACAGGGCGTACCGGGGAGCTGTTTTTT	CASSSRTGRTGELFF
-	TRBV2	TRBJ2-7	-	TGTGCCAGCAGTGCCCAAGGGGGGGTAGCGCCATACGAGCAGTACTTC	CASSAQGGVAPYEQYF
TRBD1	TRBV5-1	TRBJ1-6	-	TGCGCCAGCAGCTTCACAGGGGGCGATTCACCCCTCCACTTT	CASSFTGGDSPLHF
-	TRBV27	TRBJ2-2	-	TGTGCCAGCAGTCTCTACACCGGGGAGCTGTTTTTT	CASSLYTGELFF
TRBD2	TRBV19	TRBJ2-3	-	TGTGCCAGTAGTATGAGTCTAGCGGTCTTCACAGATACGCAGTATTTT	CASSMSLAVFTDTQYF
TRBD2	TRBV29-1	TRBJ2-5	-	TGCAGCGTTGGGGAGGGGATAGGAAAGACCCAGTACTTC	CSVGEGIGKTQYF
-	TRBV6-1	TRBJ1-2	-	TGTGCCAGCAGGACAGTTCATGGCTACACCTTC	CASRTVHGYTF
TRBD2	TRBV7-9	TRBJ2-3	-	TGTGCCAGCAGCCCCGTCCTTGCGGGAGGGATAAATACGCAGTATTTT	CASSPVLAGGINTQYF